The 23 T cell receptor beta chains listed next were all sequenced from one sample in a study of blood T cell repertoires in COVID-19 (TCRdb year 2020). The library relied on the immunoSEQ multiplex PCR assay. The source is immuneACCESS, and TCRdb retained only in-frame sequences with V and J called. Part of the clones is not carried over; for the studies checked, unresolved V genes explain less than half of this, and the remainder is unexplained. The sample has about 270,000 clones on record, around 90% of them singletons. The ten largest account for about 3% of the sample. Specimen: PBMCs or T cells enriched from blood (not recorded which). The receptor source for this set is a man aged 40-49 years who had been exposed to COVID-19.

This clone was seen once. The CDR3 DNA is TGTGCCAGCAGTGAACTAGCGGGAGACAATGAGCAGTTCTTC. It codes for CASSELAGDNEQFF. The chain combines TRBV2 with TRBJ2-1; 10 nucleotides line up with TRBD2. The CDR3 spans 14 residues. CDR1 is SNHLY, CDR2 FYNNEI, per germline. Losses at the gene ends were 2 bases for V and 5 bases for J; bases not matched to a gene: 0.

This chain links TRBV5-4 with TRBJ2-3, with D tentatively TRBD2 (6 bases). Per the germline V gene, CDR1 is SGHNT and CDR2 is YYREEE (reference sequence). V lost 4 bases and J lost 1, with 7 bases in between. This CDR3 contains 13 residues. Here the CDR3 DNA reads TGTGCCAGCAGCCCGGGAGGCACAGATACGCAGTATTTT. Translated, it gives CASSPGGTDTQYF.

The chain carries TRBV2 and TRBJ2-2; D is possibly TRBD2 (6 bases). Germline V gene data show CDR1 as SNHLY and CDR2 as FYNNEI. The V end was cut by 7 bases, the J end by 3 bases, with 18 bases between. This CDR3 spans 16 amino acids. Here the CDR3 reads CASITLASPYTGELFF. The CDR3 bases are TGTGCCAGCATTACCCTAGCGAGTCCCTACACCGGGGAGCTGTTTTTT.

The chain combines TRBV10-3 with TRBJ2-2; 10 bases agree with TRBD2. Germline V gene sequence: CDR1 ENHRY, CDR2 SYGVKD. V lost 4 bases to trimming and J lost 0 bases; unmatched junction nucleotides: 17. CDR3 length equals 21 residues. CDR3 in amino acids: CAISVKLAGDEFNANTGELFF. CDR3 nucleotide sequence: TGTGCCATCAGTGTAAAGCTAGCGGGGGACGAATTTAACGCGAACACCGGGGAGCTGTTTTTT.

J is TRBJ2-7 and V is TRBV5-1, with D maybe TRBD1 (5 bases). Germline lookup yields CDR1 SGHRS and CDR2 YFSETQ. This CDR3 region has 15 residues. The V and J ends lost 2 bases and 1 base respectively, with 13 bases between them. CDR3 in DNA: TGCGCCAGCAGCTTCAGGGTCCCCCTATCCTACGAGCAGTACTTC. Its protein is CASSFRVPLSYEQYF.

The chain has TRBV19 and TRBJ2-4, with no clear D. The CDR3 has 14 amino acids. The V end was cut by 4 bases, the J end by 0 bases, with 7 bases between. CDR1 and CDR2 from the germline V gene are LNHDA and SQIVND (reference sequence). As DNA, the CDR3 is TGTGCCAGTAGTAGTGACACAGCCAAAAACATTCAGTACTTC. The encoded protein is CASSSDTAKNIQYF.

The chain is built from TRBV3-1 (or the pseudogene TRBV3-2) and TRBJ1-6; a possible D gene is TRBD1 (6 bases). The germline V gene has CDR1 LGHDT and CDR2 YNNKEL (reference sequence). CDR3 size: 16 residues. Trimming left V 0 bases short and J 5 bases short, with 11 bases between. CDR3 sequence: CASSQEGTRDNSPLHF. CDR3 sequence (DNA): TGTGCCAGCAGCCAAGAGGGGACAAGAGATAATTCACCCCTCCACTTT.

This chain's CDR3 is CASSSTSGIGETQYF. DNA for the CDR3: TGTGCCAGCAGTTCCACTAGCGGCATCGGGGAGACCCAGTACTTC. V and J are TRBV27 and TRBJ2-5; 8 positions agree with TRBD2. CDR3 length equals 15 residues. Germline CDR1 and CDR2: MNHEY and SMNVEV (reference sequence). The V segment lost 4 bases and the J segment 5 bases; nucleotides outside the gene matches: 9.

This clone was recorded only once. V gene TRBV7-7 combines with J gene TRBJ2-1; 8 bases are shared with TRBD2. This CDR3 has 16 residues. Per germline, CDR1 SSHAT and CDR2 FNYEAQ (reference sequence). The V gene end was trimmed by 5 bases and the J gene end by 6 bases; junction bases not matched to a gene: 12. CDR3 region: CASSPGGGTSLNEQFF. CDR3 sequence (DNA): TGTGCCAGCAGCCCCGGGGGGGGGACTAGTCTCAATGAGCAGTTCTTC.

The chain recombines TRBV28 with TRBJ2-6, with D perhaps matching TRBD1 (6 bases). Germline values: CDR1 MDHEN, CDR2 SYDVKM. This CDR3 has 18 residues. V lost 5 bases and J lost 0, with 17 bases in between. CDR3: CASSLPGVPHSGANVLTF. CDR3 bases: TGTGCCAGCAGTCTTCCAGGGGTGCCTCACTCTGGGGCCAACGTCCTGACTTTC. The variable domain in full, completed from reference TRBV28 and TRBJ2-6, reads DVKVTQSSRYLVKRTGEKVFLECVQDMDHENMFWYRQDPGLGLRLIYFSYDVKMKEKGDIPEGYSVSREKKERFSLILESASTNQTSMYLCASSLPGVPHSGANVLTFGAGSRLTVL.

This rearrangement joins TRBV28 to TRBJ2-1; TRBD1 agrees at 7 bases. The CDR3 loop spans 15 amino acids. Germline values: CDR1 MDHEN, CDR2 SYDVKM. Trimming removed 6 bases from V and 5 bases from J; junction bases left unmatched: 10. For the CDR3, the DNA is TGTGCCAGCAGCTCAGGGGGTCAAGGGAACAATGAGCAGTTCTTC. This encodes CASSSGGQGNNEQFF.

The chain has TRBV6-2 or TRBV6-3 and TRBJ2-1, with TRBD2 matching 8 bases. Germline lookup yields CDR1 MNHEY and CDR2 SVGEGT. CDR3 length: 17 residues. The J segment lost 4 bases and the V segment lost 6 bases, leaving 14 bases of the junction unmatched. The chain's CDR3 is CASSPEISGSRYNEQFF. Written as DNA, the CDR3 is TGTGCCAGCAGCCCCGAAATAAGCGGGAGTAGGTACAATGAGCAGTTCTTC.

This clone was detected only once. The rearrangement links TRBV4-2 to TRBJ2-5, with 10 nucleotides matching TRBD2. This CDR3 is built from 17 residues. Germline-derived CDR1 and CDR2 are LGHNA and YNFKEQ. Trimming took 1 base from V and 5 from J; bases not matched to a gene: 10. The CDR3: CASSQGRTSGIRETQYF. In nucleotides, the CDR3 is TGTGCCAGCAGCCAAGGGAGGACTAGCGGCATTCGGGAGACCCAGTACTTC.

This clone was seen just once. The V and J genes are TRBV5-1 and TRBJ2-3; perhaps TRBD1 as D (6 bases). CDR1 SGHRS and CDR2 YFSETQ come from the germline V gene. V was clipped by 7 bases and J by 0 bases, with 12 bases between them. There are 14 residues in the CDR3. The CDR3 region is CASSGTLSTDTQYF. CDR3 nucleotides: TGCGCCAGCTCAGGGACACTTAGCACAGATACGCAGTATTTT.

Points on this clone: Other DNA variants within this sample encode the same CDR3. The chain recombines TRBV5-1 with TRBJ1-5, with TRBD1 identical over 7 bases. The ends lost 4 bases at V and 2 bases at J; junction bases unmatched: 3. CDR1 and CDR2 from the germline V gene are SGHRS and YFSETQ. The CDR3 runs to 14 residues. The CDR3 DNA reads as TGCGCCAGCAGCAGAACAGGGGGCAATCAGCCCCAGCATTTT. This codes for CASSRTGGNQPQHF.

The chain is built from TRBV19 and TRBJ1-5, with TRBD1 matching over 8 bases. With V trimmed by 3 bases and J by 7 bases, 8 bases remained unmatched. In germline, CDR1 is LNHDA, CDR2 SQIVND (reference sequence). The CDR3 consists of 15 residues. The CDR3 DNA is TGTGCCAGTAGTATCTGGACAGGGAATAACCAGCCCCAGCATTTT. It encodes CASSIWTGNNQPQHF.

This clone was observed once. This chain uses TRBV28 with TRBJ1-4; 8 nucleotides match TRBD1. There are 14 residues in the CDR3. Trimming removed 6 bases from V and 8 bases from J; junction bases left unmatched: 8. The germline CDR1 and CDR2 sequences are MDHEN and SYDVKM. For the CDR3, the DNA is TGTGCCAGCAGCGTGGACAGGGTTGAGGAAAAACTGTTTTTT. Amino acid sequence: CASSVDRVEEKLFF.

In DNA, the CDR3 is TGTGCCAGCAGCTCCGCTTTAGCGGGAGGGGGAGAGACCCAGTACTTC. It specifies CASSSALAGGGETQYF. The rearrangement links TRBV5-4 to TRBJ2-5; 11 bases are shared with TRBD2. CDR1 SGHNT and CDR2 YYREEE come from the germline V gene (reference sequence). The CDR3 extends over 16 amino acids. Trimming removed 3 bases from V and 4 bases from J; junction bases left unmatched: 8. Full variable domain (rest looked up from reference TRBV5-4 and TRBJ2-5): ETGVTQSPTHLIKTRGQQVTLRCSSQSGHNTVSWYQQALGQGPQFIFQYYREEENGRGNFPPRFSGLQFPNYSSELNVNALELDDSALYLCASSSALAGGGETQYFGPGTRLLVL.

This clone is a singleton in its sample. The chain recombines TRBV5-4 with TRBJ1-5, with D possibly matching TRBD1 (6 bases). The CDR3 sequence is 15 residues long. V dropped 0 bases and J dropped 1 base, with 8 bases sitting between them. The germline V gene encodes CDR1 SGHNT and CDR2 YYREEE (reference sequence). The CDR3 loop reads CASSLGGQSNQPQHF. The CDR3 DNA sequence: TGTGCCAGCAGCTTGGGGGGACAAAGCAATCAGCCCCAGCATTTT.

The chain combines TRBV24-1 with TRBJ2-3; weak D call: TRBD2 (6 bases). In germline, CDR1 is KGHDR, CDR2 SFDVKD. The CDR3 is made up of 14 amino acids. V lost 3 bases to trimming and J lost 3 bases, with 9 bases between them. The CDR3 reads CATSDVGTTDTQYF. Here the CDR3 DNA reads TGTGCCACCAGTGATGTGGGGACTACAGATACGCAGTATTTT.

The chain carries TRBV7-9 and TRBJ2-2; no definite D call. V was shortened by 8 bases and J by 2 bases, with 15 bases between the two germline ends. The CDR3 length is 15 residues. Looked up from germline, CDR1 is SEHNR and CDR2 is FQNEAQ (reference sequence). The CDR3 DNA follows: TGTGCCAGCTCACGACACGGCCTAAACACCGGGGAGCTGTTTTTT. Amino acid sequence: CASSRHGLNTGELFF. Together with reference TRBV7-9 and TRBJ2-2, the CDR3 gives the full variable domain: DTGVSQNPRHKITKRGQNVTFRCDPISEHNRLYWYRQTLGQGPEFLTYFQNEAQLEKSRLLSDRFSAERPKGSFSTLEIQRTEQGDSAMYLCASSRHGLNTGELFFGEGSRLTVL.

The CDR3 loop reads CASRGWGNQPQHF. The DNA for the CDR3 is TGTGCTTCGCGGGGGTGGGGCAATCAGCCCCAGCATTTT. The V call is TRBV2, the J call TRBJ1-5; D might be TRBD1 (5 bases). Germline V gene sequence: CDR1 SNHLY, CDR2 FYNNEI. The CDR3 contains 13 residues.

The chain links TRBV30 to TRBJ1-4, with D unresolved. Germline CDR1 GTSNPN, CDR2 SVGIG (reference sequence). The CDR3 spans 16 residues. Trimming removed 1 base at V and 0 bases at J, with 12 bases between. The CDR3 DNA follows: TGTGCCTGGAGTGGTTACGAGGCCACAACTAATGAAAAACTGTTTTTT. This codes for CAWSGYEATTNEKLFF.